Listed below are T cell receptor beta chains from one sample, sequenced in a study of T cell repertoires in cytomegalovirus infection. Using its own MiXCR run on the reads, TCRdb lists one record per CDR3 protein. The sample holds approximately 73,000 distinct CDR3 sequences, about 37% seen once. What these receptors recognize is not known. The input for sequencing was CD8+ T cells from cultured PBMCs, taken from culture after CMV antigen stimulation. The receptors stem from a human donor in good health (CMV status not recorded). Some clones in this sample may be carry-over from other donors' samples. The CDR3 runs from the conserved cysteine through the conserved F or W. D genes are given only for firm matches. Where a row states a size, it is once, few, many or the class of an expanded clone; other rows omit it.

j_call v_call clone_size d_call cdr3_length cdr3_nt cdr3_aa
TRBJ2-1 TRBV27 few TRBD2 14 TGTGCCAGCAGAATCCGGGGGGGCATCAATGAGCAGTTCTTC CASRIRGGINEQFF
TRBJ1-4 TRBV7-6 many . 14 TGTGCCAGCAGCATTCGGCCTACTAATGAAAAACTGTTTTTT CASSIRPTNEKLFF
TRBJ2-4 TRBV29-1 . . 14 TGCAGCGTTTTCGGCGGGATAGCCAAAAACATTCAGTACTTC CSVFGGIAKNIQYF
TRBJ2-6 TRBV19 . . 18 TGTGCCAGTAGTATTCGGACACCCTACTCCTCTGGGGCCAACGTCCTGACTTTC CASSIRTPYSSGANVLTF
TRBJ1-5 TRBV19 once . 13 TGTGCCACCACAAGACGGGGGAATCAGCCCCAGCATTTT CATTRRGNQPQHF
TRBJ2-7 TRBV5-6 . TRBD1 14 TGTGCCAGCAGCGTCAAGGGGGCGCGCTACGAGCAGTACTTC CASSVKGARYEQYF
TRBJ1-1 TRBV12-3/TRBV12-4 . TRBD1 14 TGTGCCAGCAGCACCTCAGGGGGTTGGACTGAAGCTTTCTTT CASSTSGGWTEAFF
TRBJ1-1 TRBV27 many . 13 TGTGCCAGCAGTTTCGGCAGGGAAGGTGAAGCTTTCTTT CASSFGREGEAFF
TRBJ1-6 TRBV19 . . 13 TGTGCCAGTCAAAGAACGGATCGGACACCCCTCCACTTT CASQRTDRTPLHF
TRBJ2-3 TRBV28 . TRBD2 16 TGTGCCAGCACCTTCTATAGGCGGGGGGTGGCAGATACGCAGTATTTT CASTFYRRGVADTQYF
TRBJ2-2 TRBV12-3/TRBV12-4 . . 11 TGTGCCGGCGGTACGGTCGGGGAGCTGTTTTTT CAGGTVGELFF
TRBJ1-2 TRBV15 few TRBD1 16 TGTGCCACCAGCAGAGACAGGGGGCCGGATAACTATGGCTACACCTTC CATSRDRGPDNYGYTF